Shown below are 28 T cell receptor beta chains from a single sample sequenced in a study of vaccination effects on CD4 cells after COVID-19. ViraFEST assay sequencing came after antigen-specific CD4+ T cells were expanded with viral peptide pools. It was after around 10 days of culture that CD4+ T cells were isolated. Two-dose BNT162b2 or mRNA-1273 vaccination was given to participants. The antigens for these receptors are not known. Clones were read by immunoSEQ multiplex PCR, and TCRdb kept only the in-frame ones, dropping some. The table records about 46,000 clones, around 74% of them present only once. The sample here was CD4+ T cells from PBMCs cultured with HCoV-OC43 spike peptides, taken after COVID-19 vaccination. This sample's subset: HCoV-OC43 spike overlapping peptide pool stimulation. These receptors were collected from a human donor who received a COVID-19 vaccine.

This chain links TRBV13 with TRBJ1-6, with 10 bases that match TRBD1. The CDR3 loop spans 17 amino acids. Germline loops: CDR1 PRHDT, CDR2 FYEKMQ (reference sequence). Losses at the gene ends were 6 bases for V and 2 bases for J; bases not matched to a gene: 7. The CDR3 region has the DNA TGTGCCAGCAGACGACAGACAGGGGGCCCCTATAATTCACCCCTCCACTTT. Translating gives CASRRQTGGPYNSPLHF.

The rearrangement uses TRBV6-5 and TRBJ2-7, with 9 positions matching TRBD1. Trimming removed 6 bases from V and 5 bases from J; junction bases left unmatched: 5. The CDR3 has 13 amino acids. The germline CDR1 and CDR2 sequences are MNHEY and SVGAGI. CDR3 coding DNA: TGTGCCAGCAGAATTACAGGGGGCAACGAGCAGTACTTC. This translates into CASRITGGNEQYF.

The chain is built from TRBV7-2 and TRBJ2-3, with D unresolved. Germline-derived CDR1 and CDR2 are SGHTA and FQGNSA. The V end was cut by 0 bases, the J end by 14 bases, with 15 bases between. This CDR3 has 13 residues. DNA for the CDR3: TGTGCCAGCAGCTTAGCGGTAGACACCCCGTGGTATTTT. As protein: CASSLAVDTPWYF. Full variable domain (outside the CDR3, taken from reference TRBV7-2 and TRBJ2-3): GAGVSQSPSNKVTEKGKDVELRCDPISGHTALYWYRQSLGQGLEFLIYFQGNSAPDKSGLPSDRFSAERTGGSVSTLTIQRTQQEDSAVYLCASSLAVDTPWYFGPGTRLTVL.

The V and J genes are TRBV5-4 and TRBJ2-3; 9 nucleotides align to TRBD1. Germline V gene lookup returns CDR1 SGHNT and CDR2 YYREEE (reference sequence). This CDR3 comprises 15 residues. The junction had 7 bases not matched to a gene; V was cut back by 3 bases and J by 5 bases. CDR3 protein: CASSSRDRVKDTQYF. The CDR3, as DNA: TGTGCCAGCAGCTCCCGGGACAGGGTTAAAGATACGCAGTATTTT.

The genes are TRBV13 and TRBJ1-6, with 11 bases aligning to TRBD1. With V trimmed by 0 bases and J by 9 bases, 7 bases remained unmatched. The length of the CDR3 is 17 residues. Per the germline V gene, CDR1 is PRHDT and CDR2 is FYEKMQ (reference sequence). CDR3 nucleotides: TGTGCCAGCAGCTTAGGCCTAACGGGACAGGGGGTTTCACCCCTCCACTTT. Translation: CASSLGLTGQGVSPLHF.

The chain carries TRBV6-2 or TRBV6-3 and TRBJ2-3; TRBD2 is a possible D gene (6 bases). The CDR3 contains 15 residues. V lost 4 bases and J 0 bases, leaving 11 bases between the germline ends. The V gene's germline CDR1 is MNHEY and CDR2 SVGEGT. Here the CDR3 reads CASSSGTSSTDTQYF. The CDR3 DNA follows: TGTGCCAGCAGTTCCGGGACTTCTAGCACAGATACGCAGTATTTT.

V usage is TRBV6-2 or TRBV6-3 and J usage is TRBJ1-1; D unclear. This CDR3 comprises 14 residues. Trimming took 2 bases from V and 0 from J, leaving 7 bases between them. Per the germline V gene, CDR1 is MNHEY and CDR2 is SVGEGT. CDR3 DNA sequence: TGTGCCAGCAGTTACGGGTTGGTGAACACTGAAGCTTTCTTT. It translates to CASSYGLVNTEAFF.

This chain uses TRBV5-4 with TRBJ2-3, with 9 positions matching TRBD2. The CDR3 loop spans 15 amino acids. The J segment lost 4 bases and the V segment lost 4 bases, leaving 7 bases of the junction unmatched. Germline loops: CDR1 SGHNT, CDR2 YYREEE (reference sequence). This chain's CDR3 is CASSEPGLASDTQYF. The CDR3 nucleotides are TGTGCCAGCAGCGAGCCGGGACTAGCCTCAGATACGCAGTATTTT.

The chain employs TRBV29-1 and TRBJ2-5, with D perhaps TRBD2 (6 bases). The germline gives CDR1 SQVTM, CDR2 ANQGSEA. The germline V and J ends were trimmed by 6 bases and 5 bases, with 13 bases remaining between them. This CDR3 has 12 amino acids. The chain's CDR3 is CSVPEGRETQYF. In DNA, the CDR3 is TGCAGCGTCCCGGAGGGGCGGGAGACCCAGTACTTC.

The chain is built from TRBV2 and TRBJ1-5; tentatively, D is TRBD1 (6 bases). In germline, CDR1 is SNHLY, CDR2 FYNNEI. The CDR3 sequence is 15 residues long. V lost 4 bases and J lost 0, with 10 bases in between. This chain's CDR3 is CASSVGANSNQPQHF. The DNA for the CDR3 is TGTGCCAGCAGTGTGGGGGCTAATAGCAATCAGCCCCAGCATTTT.

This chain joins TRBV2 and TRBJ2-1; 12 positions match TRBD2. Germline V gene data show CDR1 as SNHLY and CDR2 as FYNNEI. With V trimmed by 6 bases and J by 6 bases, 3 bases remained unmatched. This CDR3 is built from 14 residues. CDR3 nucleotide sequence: TGTGCCAGCAGAGGACTAGCGGGACTCAATGAGCAGTTCTTC. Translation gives CASRGLAGLNEQFF.

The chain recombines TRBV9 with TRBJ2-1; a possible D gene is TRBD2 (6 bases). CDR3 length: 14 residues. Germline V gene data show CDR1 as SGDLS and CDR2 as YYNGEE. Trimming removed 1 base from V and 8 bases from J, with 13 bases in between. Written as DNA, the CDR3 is TGTGCCAGCAGCGTATGGGGACTTGGGGATGAGCAGTTCTTC. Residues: CASSVWGLGDEQFF.

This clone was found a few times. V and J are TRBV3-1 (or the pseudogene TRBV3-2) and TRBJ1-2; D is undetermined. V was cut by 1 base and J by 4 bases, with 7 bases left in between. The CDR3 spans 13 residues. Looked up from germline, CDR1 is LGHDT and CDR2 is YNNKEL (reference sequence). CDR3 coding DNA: TGTGCCAGCAGCCAAGGGACGGTCTATGGCTACACCTTC. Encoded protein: CASSQGTVYGYTF.

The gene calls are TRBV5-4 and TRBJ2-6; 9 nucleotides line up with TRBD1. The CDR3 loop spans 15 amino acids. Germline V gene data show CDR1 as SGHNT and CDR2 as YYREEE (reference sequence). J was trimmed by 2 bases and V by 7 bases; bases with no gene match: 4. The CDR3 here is CASGTGGAGANVLTF. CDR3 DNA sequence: TGTGCCAGCGGTACAGGGGGCGCTGGGGCCAACGTCCTGACTTTC.

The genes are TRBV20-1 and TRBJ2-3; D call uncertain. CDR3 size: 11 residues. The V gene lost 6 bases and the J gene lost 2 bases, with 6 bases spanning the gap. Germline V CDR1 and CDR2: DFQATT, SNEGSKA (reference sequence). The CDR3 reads CSAPITDTQYF. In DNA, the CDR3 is TGCAGTGCCCCAATCACAGATACGCAGTATTTT.

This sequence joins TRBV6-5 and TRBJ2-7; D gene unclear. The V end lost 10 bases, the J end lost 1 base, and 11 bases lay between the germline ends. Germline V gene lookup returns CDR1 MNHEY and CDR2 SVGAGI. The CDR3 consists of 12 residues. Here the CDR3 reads CATLTPSYEQYF. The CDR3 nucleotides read TGTGCCACTCTGACTCCTTCCTACGAGCAGTACTTC.

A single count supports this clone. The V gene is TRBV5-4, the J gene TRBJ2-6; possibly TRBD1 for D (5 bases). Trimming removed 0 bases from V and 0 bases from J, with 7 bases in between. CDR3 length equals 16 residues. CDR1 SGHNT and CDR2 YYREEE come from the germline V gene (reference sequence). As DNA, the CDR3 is TGTGCCAGCAGCTTGGAAGGGGTCTCTGGGGCCAACGTCCTGACTTTC. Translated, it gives CASSLEGVSGANVLTF.

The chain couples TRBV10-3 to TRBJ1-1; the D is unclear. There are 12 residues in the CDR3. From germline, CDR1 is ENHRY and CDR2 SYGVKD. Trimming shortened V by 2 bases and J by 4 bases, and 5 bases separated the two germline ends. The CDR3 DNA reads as TGTGCCATCAGTGAGGAGGGCACTGAAGCTTTCTTT. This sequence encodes CAISEEGTEAFF.

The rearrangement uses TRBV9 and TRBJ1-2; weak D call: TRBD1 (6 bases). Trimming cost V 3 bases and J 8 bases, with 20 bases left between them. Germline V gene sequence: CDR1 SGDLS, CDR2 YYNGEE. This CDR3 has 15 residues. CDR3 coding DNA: TGTGCCAGCAGCGCAGGGGTCCAGGTGAACTGGGGCTACACCTTC. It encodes CASSAGVQVNWGYTF. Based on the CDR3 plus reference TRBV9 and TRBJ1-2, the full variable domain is DSGVTQTPKHLITATGQRVTLRCSPRSGDLSVYWYQQSLDQGLQFLIQYYNGEERAKGNILERFSAQQFPDLHSELNLSSLELGDSALYFCASSAGVQVNWGYTFGSGTRLTVV.

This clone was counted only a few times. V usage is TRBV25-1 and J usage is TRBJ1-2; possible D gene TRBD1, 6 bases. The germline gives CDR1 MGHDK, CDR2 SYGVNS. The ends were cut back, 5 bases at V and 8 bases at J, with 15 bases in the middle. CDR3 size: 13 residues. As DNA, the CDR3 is TGTGCCAGCAGTAAAATAACAGGGTCGGGCTACACCTTC. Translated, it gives CASSKITGSGYTF.

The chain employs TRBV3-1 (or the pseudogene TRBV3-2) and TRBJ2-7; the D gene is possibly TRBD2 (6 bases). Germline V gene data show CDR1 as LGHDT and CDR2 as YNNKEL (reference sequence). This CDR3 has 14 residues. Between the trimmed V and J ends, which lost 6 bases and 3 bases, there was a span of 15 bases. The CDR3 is CASSPWGRNYEQYF. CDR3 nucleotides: TGTGCCAGCAGTCCCTGGGGGAGGAACTACGAGCAGTACTTC.

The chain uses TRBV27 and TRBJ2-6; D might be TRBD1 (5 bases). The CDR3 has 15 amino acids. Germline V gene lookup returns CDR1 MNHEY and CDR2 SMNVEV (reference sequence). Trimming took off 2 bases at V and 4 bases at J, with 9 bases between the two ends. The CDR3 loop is CASSLVGLGANVLTF. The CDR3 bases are TGTGCCAGCAGTTTAGTGGGGCTGGGGGCCAACGTCCTGACTTTC.

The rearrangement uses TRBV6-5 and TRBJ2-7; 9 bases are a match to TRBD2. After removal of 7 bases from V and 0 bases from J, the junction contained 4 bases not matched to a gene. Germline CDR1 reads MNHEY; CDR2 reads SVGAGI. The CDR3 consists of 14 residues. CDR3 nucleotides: TGTGCCAGCAAGGCAGCGGGAGGCTCCTACGAGCAGTACTTC. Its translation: CASKAAGGSYEQYF.

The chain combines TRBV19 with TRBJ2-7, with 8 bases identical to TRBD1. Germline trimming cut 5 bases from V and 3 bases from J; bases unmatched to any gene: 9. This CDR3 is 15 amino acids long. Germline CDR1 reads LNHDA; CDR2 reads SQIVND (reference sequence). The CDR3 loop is CASSAMDRDHYEQYF. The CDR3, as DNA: TGTGCCAGTAGTGCCATGGACAGGGACCACTACGAGCAGTACTTC. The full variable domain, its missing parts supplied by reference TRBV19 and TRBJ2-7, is DGGITQSPKYLFRKEGQNVTLSCEQNLNHDAMYWYRQDPGQGLRLIYYSQIVNDFQKGDIAEGYSVSREKKESFPLTVTSAQKNPTAFYLCASSAMDRDHYEQYFGPGTRLTVT.

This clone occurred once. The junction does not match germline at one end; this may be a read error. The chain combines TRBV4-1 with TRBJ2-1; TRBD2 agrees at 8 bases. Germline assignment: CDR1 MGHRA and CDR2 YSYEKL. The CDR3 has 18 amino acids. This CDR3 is CASSQESARTSSNNEQFF. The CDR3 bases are TGCGCCAGCAGCCAAGAGTCGGCTCGGACTAGCTCCAACAATGAGCAGTTCTTC.

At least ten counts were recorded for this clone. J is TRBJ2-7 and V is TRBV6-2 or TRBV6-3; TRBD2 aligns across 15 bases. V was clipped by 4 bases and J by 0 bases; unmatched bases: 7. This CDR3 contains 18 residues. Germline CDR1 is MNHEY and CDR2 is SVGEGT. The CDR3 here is CASSSGTSGRSFSYEQYF. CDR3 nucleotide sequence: TGTGCCAGCAGTTCCGGGACTAGCGGGAGGTCCTTCTCCTACGAGCAGTACTTC.

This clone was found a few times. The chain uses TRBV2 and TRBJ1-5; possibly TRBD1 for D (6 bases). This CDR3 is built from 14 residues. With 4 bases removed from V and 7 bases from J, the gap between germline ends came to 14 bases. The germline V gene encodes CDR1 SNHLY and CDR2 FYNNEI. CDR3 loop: CASSGSRGGQPQHF. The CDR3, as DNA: TGTGCCAGCAGTGGGAGCAGGGGAGGACAGCCCCAGCATTTT.

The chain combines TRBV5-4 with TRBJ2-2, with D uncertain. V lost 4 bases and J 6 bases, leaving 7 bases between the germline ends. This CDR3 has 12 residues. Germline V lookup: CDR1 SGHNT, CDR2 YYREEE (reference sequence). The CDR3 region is CASSEDAGELFF. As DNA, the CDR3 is TGTGCCAGCAGCGAGGATGCCGGGGAGCTGTTTTTT.